This T cell receptor beta chain came from a study of Ad26.COV2.S vaccination and SARS-CoV-2 variants. Study-wide points: Vaccinees showed greater spike-specific TCR breadth than placebo recipients. Following vaccination, spike-specific CD8+ and CD4+ T cell responses reportedly exhibited substantial breadth.

Using immunoSEQ multiplex PCR, the repertoire was profiled, and TCRdb retains in-frame clones only, with some absent. The sample holds approximately 300,000 clones, approximately 80% seen once. This CDR3 region has 14 residues. Germline V gene sequence: CDR1 MNHEY, CDR2 SVGAGI. Trimming cost V 6 bases and J 0 bases, with 11 bases left between them. In the case of this clone: What it binds is not known.

As for treatment: over 15 received Ad26.COV2.S at low or high dose, single or two shots; 5 received placebo; per-sample allocation not given. Following the first vaccine or placebo injection, samples were taken on day 63. An Ad26 vector that expressed Wuhan-strain SARS-CoV-2 spike constituted the vaccine. This sequence originates from a person aged 18-65 years who received the Ad26.COV2.S COVID-19 vaccine or a placebo. Sequenced material: peripheral blood, taken in a trial of Ad26.COV2.S vaccine versus placebo. The chain links TRBV6-5 to TRBJ1-1, with a possible D match to TRBD1 (5 bases). The CDR3 spells CASRRQRLNTEAFF. CDR3 DNA: TGTGCCAGCAGACGACAGCGCTTGAACACTGAAGCTTTCTTT.